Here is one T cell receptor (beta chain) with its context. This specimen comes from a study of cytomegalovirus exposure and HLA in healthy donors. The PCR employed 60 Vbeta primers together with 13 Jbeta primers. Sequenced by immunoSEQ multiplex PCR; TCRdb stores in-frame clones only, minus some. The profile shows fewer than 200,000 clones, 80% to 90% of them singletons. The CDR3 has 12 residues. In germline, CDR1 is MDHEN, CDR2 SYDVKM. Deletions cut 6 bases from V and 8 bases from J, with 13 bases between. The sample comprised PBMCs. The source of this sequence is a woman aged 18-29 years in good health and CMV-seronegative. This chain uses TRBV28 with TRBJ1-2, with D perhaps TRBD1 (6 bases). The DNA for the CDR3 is TGTGCCAGCAGACAGGGCGGGGGGGGCTACACCTTC. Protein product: CASRQGGGGYTF.